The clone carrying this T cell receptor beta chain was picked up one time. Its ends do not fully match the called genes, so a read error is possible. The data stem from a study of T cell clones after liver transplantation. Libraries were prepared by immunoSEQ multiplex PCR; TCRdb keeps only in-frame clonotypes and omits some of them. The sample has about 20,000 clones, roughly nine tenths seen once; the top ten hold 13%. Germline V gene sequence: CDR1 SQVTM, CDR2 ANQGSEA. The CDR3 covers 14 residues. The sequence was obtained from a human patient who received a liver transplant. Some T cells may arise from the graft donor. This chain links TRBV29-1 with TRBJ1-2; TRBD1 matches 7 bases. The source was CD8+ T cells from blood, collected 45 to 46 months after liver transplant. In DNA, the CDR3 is TGCAGCGTTGAGGGTGGGGAACAGGGGAGTAGGTGGGCCTTC. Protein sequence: CSVEGGEQGSRWAF.